This entry lists 6 T cell receptor beta chains sequenced from one sample in a study of T cell clusters in autoimmune cytopenias. Multiplex touch-down PCR amplified TRB using TRB-A and TRB-B pools in one tube. After re-calling the multiplex PCR reads, TCRdb lists one entry per CDR3 protein, DNA absent. The listing contains 4,000 or so distinct CDR3 sequences. Each sample's input was roughly 270 ng genomic DNA, some 40,000 genome equivalents. The sequenced sample consisted of peripheral blood. The origin of the receptors is a human donor with an autoimmune cytopenia or autoimmune hepatitis (not recorded which).

This clonotype counts as medium-sized (0.01 to 0.1%) by frequency. The J gene is TRBJ2-7, the V gene TRBV29-1; TCRdb calls TRBD1, which cannot be checked without DNA. The CDR3 length is 13 residues. From germline, CDR1 is SQVTM and CDR2 ANQGSEA. The CDR3 here is CSAQTGSSYEQYF.

Measured by frequency, this clonotype is medium-sized (0.01 to 0.1%). This chain uses TRBV6-1 with TRBJ2-6; the D call of TRBD1 rests on TCRdb alone, since no DNA is present to check it. The germline CDR1 and CDR2 sequences are MNHNS and SASEGT. This CDR3 region has 16 residues. The CDR3: CASSSRKSSGANVLTF.

Considering frequency, this clonotype is medium-sized. This sequence joins TRBV6-5 and TRBJ2-5; TCRdb calls TRBD1, which cannot be checked without DNA. The CDR3 is 16 amino acids. Germline CDR1 is MNHEY and CDR2 is SVGAGI. This chain's CDR3 is CASSHTLGQGGETQYF.

The chain combines TRBV20-1 with TRBJ2-3; TCRdb selects TRBD1, and the lack of DNA leaves this call unchecked. Germline lookup yields CDR1 DFQATT and CDR2 SNEGSKA (reference sequence). The CDR3 is made up of 14 amino acids. The CDR3 is CSESEQGATDTQYF.

This chain links TRBV7-2 with TRBJ2-7; the D gene TCRdb calls, TRBD1, cannot be checked with no DNA. The CDR3 spans 15 residues. Germline V gene lookup returns CDR1 SGHTA and CDR2 FQGNSA. This CDR3 reads CASSPQGASTYEQYF.

The chain combines TRBV5-1 with TRBJ1-1. The CDR3 spans 15 residues. Per germline, CDR1 SGHRS and CDR2 YFSETQ. This chain's CDR3 is CASSGGPSLNTEAFF.